This record concerns one T cell receptor (beta chain) sequence. Primers included in the PCR were 60 Vbeta and 13 Jbeta primers. Profiled with immunoSEQ multiplex PCR; TCRdb holds only in-frame clones, not every one. The profile shows 150,000 to 200,000 clones, around 75% of them singletons. CDR1 LNHDA and CDR2 SQIVND come from the germline V gene (reference sequence). CDR3 size: 18 residues. Losses at the gene ends were 5 bases for V and 6 bases for J; bases not matched to a gene: 15. This record comes from a study of cytomegalovirus exposure and HLA in healthy donors. This receptor was identified in a male donor in good health and CMV-seronegative. The source material was PBMCs. The chain recombines TRBV19 with TRBJ2-2; 10 bases are a match to TRBD2. The CDR3 protein is CASSSLLGGAGGPGELFF. For the CDR3, the DNA is TGTGCCAGTAGTTCCCTCCTGGGTGGAGCGGGAGGGCCCGGGGAGCTGTTTTTT.